This T cell receptor beta chain was captured in a study of blood T cell repertoires in COVID-19. Only in-frame clones appear in the TCRdb table, and some are missing; sequencing was by immunoSEQ multiplex PCR. The sample holds hundreds of thousands of clones, roughly 80% seen once. The germline V gene has CDR1 SGHAT and CDR2 FQDESV (reference sequence). Trimming took off 6 bases at V and 0 bases at J, with 7 bases between the two ends. The CDR3 length is 13 residues. The source material was peripheral blood. This sequence joins TRBV11-1 and TRBJ2-3, with a tentative D call TRBD1 (5 bases). The clonotype comes from a woman aged 50 to 60 with active or convalescent COVID-19. This CDR3 reads CASRDRSTDTQYF. The CDR3 DNA follows: TGTGCCAGCAGAGACAGAAGCACAGATACGCAGTATTTT.